Below, 21 T cell receptor beta chains from the same sample are listed, as sequenced in a study of T cells in Graves' hyperthyroidism and ophthalmopathy. Researchers took RNA transcripts and amplified the TCR beta CDR3 regions from them. First-round RT-PCR of the TCR CDR3 relied on the HTBI primer set. Using its own MiXCR run on the multiplex PCR reads, TCRdb lists one record per CDR3 protein. The data contain about 480,000 distinct CDR3 sequences, around 22% of them singletons. Sequencing input: blood. These receptor sequences come from a woman aged 30 to 39 with Graves' ophthalmopathy.

This clonotype was observed a few times. J is TRBJ2-5 and V is TRBV5-1, with D possibly being TRBD1 or TRBD2 (6 bases each). Trimming removed 3 bases at V and 8 bases at J, with 17 bases between. Germline V gene lookup returns CDR1 SGHRS and CDR2 YFSETQ. The CDR3 has 14 amino acids. The CDR3 bases are TGCGCCAGCAGCTCTGGACAGTGGAGGGAAACCCAGTACTTC. Translation gives CASSSGQWRETQYF.

The chain is built from TRBV5-1 and TRBJ1-2, with D unclear. Germline CDR1 SGHRS, CDR2 YFSETQ. Trimming shortened V by 0 bases and J by 2 bases, and 11 bases separated the two germline ends. The CDR3 extends over 15 amino acids. CDR3 in DNA: TGCGCCAGCAGCTTGGTATCTTTTCGGAACTATGGCTACACCTTC. Its translation is CASSLVSFRNYGYTF.

Ten or more counts support this clonotype. The J gene is TRBJ1-6, the V gene TRBV7-2; 8 positions match TRBD1. The V gene end was trimmed by 1 base and the J gene end by 14 bases; junction bases not matched to a gene: 1. In germline, CDR1 is SGHTA, CDR2 FQGNSA. The CDR3 is 12 amino acids. The CDR3 DNA sequence: TGTGCCAGCAGCTTAGGGGACAGGACCCTCCACTTT. Translation: CASSLGDRTLHF.

The V call is TRBV12-5, the J call TRBJ1-1; D not certain. The CDR3 is made up of 15 amino acids. The germline CDR1 and CDR2 sequences are LGHNT and FRNRAP. Trimming removed 1 base from V and 0 bases from J, with 9 bases in between. DNA for the CDR3: TGTGCTAGTGGTTTGGGTTTCGCAATGAACACTGAAGCTTTCTTT. Its protein product is CASGLGFAMNTEAFF.

In this sample, this clonotype turned up many times. This sequence joins TRBV7-2 and TRBJ1-1, with 8 bases lining up with TRBD1. Germline V gives CDR1 SGHTA, CDR2 FQGNSA. CDR3 length equals 13 residues. Germline trimming cut 1 base from V and 7 bases from J; bases unmatched to any gene: 2. CDR3 nucleotide sequence: TGTGCCAGCAGCTTAGGCAGGGGGCTTGAAGCTTTCTTT. Protein product: CASSLGRGLEAFF.

The J gene is TRBJ2-7, the V gene TRBV29-1; 8 bases are shared with TRBD2. The germline V gene has CDR1 SQVTM and CDR2 ANQGSEA. CDR3 size: 12 residues. With 4 bases clipped from V and 3 bases from J, the junction kept 2 bases outside the gene matches. CDR3 sequence (DNA): TGCAGCGTTGGCGGGGGGTTCTACGAGCAGTACTTC. As protein: CSVGGGFYEQYF.

This clonotype was detected ten times or more. The gene calls are TRBV28 and TRBJ1-2, with a weak D call TRBD1 (6 bases). The V end lost 7 bases, the J end lost 4 bases, and 19 bases lay between the germline ends. Germline V CDR1 and CDR2: MDHEN, SYDVKM. The length of the CDR3 is 15 residues. CDR3: CASMMGGRVGYGYTF. CDR3 nucleotide sequence: TGTGCCAGCATGATGGGGGGCCGAGTAGGCTATGGCTACACCTTC.

This clonotype has a count of ten or more. This sequence joins TRBV27 and TRBJ1-1; perhaps TRBD1 as D (6 bases). V was pared by 7 bases and J by 2 bases, with 20 bases between. The germline V gene has CDR1 MNHEY and CDR2 SMNVEV (reference sequence). CDR3 length: 16 residues. This chain's CDR3 is CASKTYGQSLNTEAFF. In DNA form, the CDR3 reads TGTGCCAGCAAAACTTACGGACAGTCCCTAAACACTGAAGCTTTCTTT.

J is TRBJ2-7 and V is TRBV6-1; possibly TRBD2 for D (5 bases). The V gene lost 7 bases and the J gene lost 0 bases, with 13 bases spanning the gap. Germline V gene data show CDR1 as MNHNS and CDR2 as SASEGT. The CDR3 consists of 14 residues. The CDR3: CASTIGLSSYEQYF. The CDR3 region has the DNA TGTGCCAGCACCATAGGACTGTCCTCCTACGAGCAGTACTTC.

The chain links TRBV29-1 to TRBJ1-2; D remains unclear. The V end lost 7 bases, the J end lost 4 bases, and 13 bases lay between the germline ends. CDR1 is SQVTM and CDR2 is ANQGSEA in the germline V gene. This CDR3 has 12 residues. The CDR3 DNA reads TGCAGCGCCTCTCAGAGTATCTATGGCTACACCTTC. Translation gives CSASQSIYGYTF. The variable domain in full, completed from reference TRBV29-1 and TRBJ1-2, reads SAVISQKPSRDICQRGTSLTIQCQVDSQVTMMFWYRQQPGQSLTLIATANQGSEATYESGFVIDKFPISRPNLTFSTLTVSNMSPEDSSIYLCSASQSIYGYTFGSGTRLTVV.

This clonotype was counted between two and nine times. The chain combines TRBV28 with TRBJ2-7; 8 nucleotides agree with TRBD2. The germline V gene encodes CDR1 MDHEN and CDR2 SYDVKM. Losses at the gene ends were 5 bases for V and 6 bases for J; bases not matched to a gene: 6. The CDR3 is 13 amino acids. CDR3 loop: CASSLGRASEQYF. The CDR3 DNA is TGTGCCAGCAGTCTCGGGAGGGCTAGCGAGCAGTACTTC.

This clonotype has only a few counts. V usage is TRBV11-1 and J usage is TRBJ2-5; possibly TRBD2 for D (5 bases). The CDR3 is 18 residues long. Trimming pared 3 bases from V and 0 bases from J, leaving 20 bases between. CDR1 is SGHAT and CDR2 is FQDESV in the germline V gene (reference sequence). CDR3 nucleotides: TGTGCCAGCAGCTTCTCTTTCTCGGATGCGGGTAACCAAGAGACCCAGTACTTC. Its translation: CASSFSFSDAGNQETQYF.

The chain employs TRBV4-1 and TRBJ1-1; D may be TRBD1 (5 bases). V was cut by 0 bases and J by 1 base, with 21 bases left in between. Germline V gives CDR1 MGHRA, CDR2 YSYEKL. The CDR3 loop spans 19 amino acids. The CDR3 nucleotides are TGCGCCAGCAGCCAAGATTCGTTTAGGGCTTACAGGAAGAACACTGAAGCTTTCTTT. As protein: CASSQDSFRAYRKNTEAFF.

The sample holds many counts of this clonotype. This chain joins TRBV5-6 and TRBJ1-1, with 10 positions matching TRBD1. After removal of 4 bases from V and 0 bases from J, the junction contained 12 bases not matched to a gene. Germline-derived CDR1 and CDR2 are SGHDT and YYEEEE. The CDR3 sequence is 18 residues long. As DNA, the CDR3 is TGTGCCAGCAGCCAGAGGTCCGGGACAGGGGTCTTGAACACTGAAGCTTTCTTT. This translates into CASSQRSGTGVLNTEAFF.

The chain couples TRBV7-8 to TRBJ1-5; 7 bases line up with TRBD1. Trimming cost V 5 bases and J 3 bases; bases outside gene matches: 7. Germline assignment: CDR1 SGHVS and CDR2 FQNEAQ. The length of the CDR3 is 15 residues. This CDR3 is CASSPRGDANQPQHF. The CDR3 coding sequence is TGTGCCAGCAGCCCCAGGGGGGACGCCAATCAGCCCCAGCATTTT.

This clonotype was seen ten or more times. V and J are TRBV28 and TRBJ1-5; D may be TRBD1 (6 bases). Germline CDR1 reads MDHEN; CDR2 reads SYDVKM. There are 13 residues in the CDR3. Trimming stripped 6 bases from V and 11 bases from J, with 17 bases between. CDR3 residues: CASSLTGPPAQHF. The CDR3 nucleotides are TGTGCCAGCAGCCTCACAGGGCCCCCAGCCCAGCATTTT.

This clonotype was counted only a few times. This chain joins TRBV30 and TRBJ1-2; D remains ambiguous. The CDR3 loop spans 13 amino acids. Germline V gene sequence: CDR1 GTSNPN, CDR2 SVGIG (reference sequence). The V end was cut by 4 bases, the J end by 5 bases, with 14 bases between. Here the CDR3 reads CAWNPGISYGYTF. DNA of the CDR3: TGTGCCTGGAATCCCGGGATTTCGTATGGCTACACCTTC.

The chain couples TRBV12-3 or TRBV12-4 to TRBJ2-7, with a possible D match to TRBD2 (5 bases). The CDR3 contains 16 residues. V was shortened by 5 bases and J by 3 bases, with 20 bases between the two germline ends. The CDR3 spells CASSASRGPGYYEQYF. The DNA of the CDR3 is TGTGCCAGCAGTGCCTCCCGGGGTCCGGGGTACTACGAGCAGTACTTC.

This clonotype was seen at least ten times. This chain joins TRBV6-2 or TRBV6-3 and TRBJ1-2; weak D call: TRBD1 (5 bases). Germline CDR1 and CDR2: MNHEY and SVGEGT. The V and J ends lost 7 bases and 4 bases respectively, with 19 bases between them. This CDR3 is 15 amino acids long. The CDR3 loop reads CASKPEARDPYGYTF. In DNA, the CDR3 is TGTGCCAGCAAGCCGGAGGCGCGGGACCCCTATGGCTACACCTTC.

The genes are TRBV27 and TRBJ1-6; D remains ambiguous. In germline, CDR1 is MNHEY, CDR2 SMNVEV (reference sequence). V lost 5 bases and J 12 bases, leaving 5 bases between the germline ends. This CDR3 has 10 amino acids. The CDR3 loop is CASSTLPLHF. DNA of the CDR3: TGTGCCAGCAGTACTTTACCCCTCCACTTT.

There are many counts of this clonotype. The chain employs TRBV6-2 or TRBV6-3 and TRBJ2-7; perhaps TRBD2 as D (5 bases). Trimming cost V 0 bases and J 6 bases, with 6 bases left between them. The length of the CDR3 is 12 residues. Germline V gene lookup returns CDR1 MNHEY and CDR2 SVGEGT. The CDR3 reads CASSYSRAEQYF. In nucleotides, the CDR3 is TGTGCCAGCAGTTACTCGAGGGCCGAGCAGTACTTC.